The 17 T cell receptor beta chains below all came from one sample that was sequenced in a study of blood T cell repertoires in COVID-19. This table comes from immunoSEQ multiplex PCR, and its TCRdb copy is limited to in-frame clones, with some not included. Of 55,000 to 90,000 clones listed, more than 75% are singletons. What was sequenced was peripheral blood. All receptors come from a woman in her 70s with acute or convalescent COVID-19.

The gene calls are TRBV3-1 (or the pseudogene TRBV3-2) and TRBJ2-3, with 8 bases that match TRBD2. This CDR3 spans 15 amino acids. The V gene end was trimmed by 7 bases and the J gene end by 2 bases; junction bases not matched to a gene: 8. CDR1 LGHDT and CDR2 YNNKEL come from the germline V gene (reference sequence). The CDR3 coding sequence is TGTGCCAGCACCCTACTAGCGGAGCCCACAGATACGCAGTATTTT. It specifies CASTLLAEPTDTQYF.

The genes are TRBV2 and TRBJ2-1, with TRBD1 matching 7 bases. V shed 6 bases and J 14 bases; nucleotides not matched to a gene: 31. CDR1 SNHLY and CDR2 FYNNEI come from the germline V gene. The CDR3 contains 19 residues. CDR3 sequence: CASSDTGTASTMSGVMEFF. CDR3 bases: TGTGCCAGCAGCGACACCGGGACAGCTTCTACAATGAGTGGGGTGATGGAGTTCTTC. Together with reference TRBV2 and TRBJ2-1, the CDR3 gives the full variable domain: EPEVTQTPSHQVTQMGQEVILRCVPISNHLYFYWYRQILGQKVEFLVSFYNNEISEKSEIFDDQFSVERPDGSNFTLKIRSTKLEDSAMYFCASSDTGTASTMSGVMEFFGPGTRLTVL.

V gene TRBV11-1 combines with J gene TRBJ2-7; possible D gene TRBD2, 6 bases. Per germline, CDR1 SGHAT and CDR2 FQDESV (reference sequence). V was clipped by 8 bases and J by 3 bases, with 11 bases between them. This CDR3 has 12 residues. The CDR3 loop is CASGGRSYEQYF. DNA for the CDR3: TGTGCCAGCGGTGGGAGGAGCTACGAGCAGTACTTC.

This clone is a singleton in its sample. V and J are TRBV6-2 or TRBV6-3 and TRBJ2-7, with 8 bases aligning to TRBD1. CDR1 MNHEY and CDR2 SVGEGT come from the germline V gene. Trimming removed 5 bases from V and 1 base from J; junction bases left unmatched: 7. The CDR3 consists of 15 residues. The CDR3: CASSPHGQGSYEQYF. Written as DNA, the CDR3 is TGTGCCAGCAGTCCCCATGGACAGGGATCCTACGAGCAGTACTTC.

The rearrangement uses TRBV7-2 and TRBJ2-2; D possibly corresponds to TRBD1 (5 bases). CDR1 is SGHTA and CDR2 is FQGNSA in the germline V gene. The CDR3 is 15 residues long. The V gene lost 6 bases and the J gene lost 1 base, with 12 bases spanning the gap. CDR3 sequence: CASSTDIRNTGELFF. The CDR3, as DNA: TGTGCCAGCAGTACGGACATCAGGAACACCGGGGAGCTGTTTTTT.

V gene TRBV6-1 combines with J gene TRBJ1-2; no definite D call. The V end lost 4 bases, the J end lost 7 bases, and 22 bases lay between the germline ends. Germline assignment: CDR1 MNHNS and CDR2 SASEGT. There are 16 residues in the CDR3. In nucleotides, the CDR3 is TGTGCCAGCAGTGTCAATGATGTCCGGGGTCAGAGTGGCTACACCTTC. This encodes CASSVNDVRGQSGYTF.

This sequence joins TRBV19 and TRBJ1-4; no firm D call. Germline CDR1 and CDR2: LNHDA and SQIVND (reference sequence). CDR3 length: 14 amino acids. V lost 5 bases and J lost 0, with 7 bases in between. The CDR3 loop reads CASSALSTNEKLFF. The CDR3 DNA follows: TGTGCCAGTAGTGCACTCTCAACTAATGAAAAACTGTTTTTT. Complete variable domain (other parts from reference TRBV19 and TRBJ1-4): DGGITQSPKYLFRKEGQNVTLSCEQNLNHDAMYWYRQDPGQGLRLIYYSQIVNDFQKGDIAEGYSVSREKKESFPLTVTSAQKNPTAFYLCASSALSTNEKLFFGSGTQLSVL.

The rearrangement joins TRBV6-2 or TRBV6-3 to TRBJ1-1, with TRBD1 matching over 11 bases. The CDR3 loop spans 16 amino acids. The V and J ends lost 4 bases and 5 bases, in that order; junction bases with no gene match: 9. Per the germline V gene, CDR1 is MNHEY and CDR2 is SVGEGT. CDR3 region: CASSSRAGTGGTEAFF. CDR3 sequence (DNA): TGTGCCAGCAGTTCGAGGGCTGGGACAGGGGGGACTGAAGCTTTCTTT.

The rearrangement joins TRBV3-1 (or the pseudogene TRBV3-2) to TRBJ2-5; 10 bases line up with TRBD2. Per the germline V gene, CDR1 is LGHDT and CDR2 is YNNKEL (reference sequence). This CDR3 region has 17 residues. V gave up 0 bases and J gave up 4 bases; unmatched junction bases: 8. The CDR3 DNA is TGTGCCAGCAGCCAAGATTGGCCAGCGGGGGGGCCAGAGACCCAGTACTTC. This codes for CASSQDWPAGGPETQYF.

By sample share, this clone is medium-sized. CDR3 coding DNA: TGCGCCAGCAGCCTTACTAGCGGGGGTTTTGAGCAGTACTTC. It specifies CASSLTSGGFEQYF. The rearrangement uses TRBV5-1 and TRBJ2-7, with 11 bases that match TRBD2. Germline-derived CDR1 and CDR2 are SGHRS and YFSETQ. The CDR3 runs to 14 residues. The V segment lost 4 bases and the J segment 7 bases; nucleotides outside the gene matches: 7.

J is TRBJ2-1 and V is TRBV7-9, with TRBD2 matching over 13 bases. This CDR3 has 17 amino acids. The V gene end was trimmed by 6 bases and the J gene end by 10 bases; junction bases not matched to a gene: 15. Germline V gene lookup returns CDR1 SEHNR and CDR2 FQNEAQ (reference sequence). CDR3 in amino acids: CASRPSTGTSGEGEQFF. The CDR3, as DNA: TGTGCCAGCAGACCCTCAACCGGGACTAGCGGGGAAGGAGAGCAGTTCTTC.

This chain links TRBV20-1 with TRBJ2-7, with 8 bases matching TRBD1. Germline lookup yields CDR1 DFQATT and CDR2 SNEGSKA (reference sequence). The junction had 7 bases not matched to a gene; V was cut back by 3 bases and J by 3 bases. The CDR3 sequence is 14 residues long. CDR3 sequence reads: CSASWNRGSYEQYF. In DNA, the CDR3 is TGCAGTGCTAGTTGGAACAGGGGGAGCTACGAGCAGTACTTC.

The chain joins TRBV6-7 to TRBJ2-2, with D possibly matching TRBD2 (6 bases). TRBV6-7 is given ORF status, its function remaining uncertain. CDR3 length equals 16 residues. Deletions cut 2 bases from V and 3 bases from J, with 13 bases between. In nucleotides, the CDR3 is TGTGCCAGCAGTTACGTATGCGGGGTGGACACCGGGGAGCTGTTTTTT. It specifies CASSYVCGVDTGELFF.

The rearrangement uses TRBV7-7 and TRBJ2-5, with 7 nucleotides matching TRBD2. CDR1 and CDR2 from the germline V gene are SSHAT and FNYEAQ (reference sequence). The junction had 9 bases not matched to a gene; V was cut back by 3 bases and J by 2 bases. The CDR3 extends over 16 amino acids. In DNA, the CDR3 is TGTGCCAGCAGCTTGGGTATGGGGGGGGGACAAGAGACCCAGTACTTC. It translates to CASSLGMGGGQETQYF.

This chain joins TRBV18 and TRBJ1-2, with 9 bases identical to TRBD1. Looked up from germline, CDR1 is KGHSH and CDR2 is LQKENI. This CDR3 is built from 15 residues. V gave up 2 bases and J gave up 5 bases; unmatched junction bases: 6. In DNA form, the CDR3 reads TGTGCCAGCTCACCATCTGGGACAGGGATATATGGCTACACCTTC. Its protein product is CASSPSGTGIYGYTF. Together with reference TRBV18 and TRBJ1-2, the CDR3 gives the full variable domain: NAGVMQNPRHLVRRRGQEARLRCSPMKGHSHVYWYRQLPEEGLKFMVYLQKENIIDESGMPKERFSAEFPKEGPSILRIQQVVRGDSAAYFCASSPSGTGIYGYTFGSGTRLTVV.

This sequence joins TRBV10-1 and TRBJ2-7; perhaps TRBD2 as D (6 bases). This CDR3 has 13 residues. Germline V gene data show CDR1 as WNHNN and CDR2 as SYGVQD (reference sequence). V dropped 9 bases and J dropped 1 base, with 13 bases sitting between them. The CDR3 loop is CAREVGGSYEQYF. The CDR3 nucleotides read TGCGCCAGGGAGGTGGGGGGATCCTACGAGCAGTACTTC.

The chain carries TRBV5-1 and TRBJ1-2, with 9 positions matching TRBD1. The CDR3 is 14 amino acids. Germline trimming cut 4 bases from V and 2 bases from J; bases unmatched to any gene: 3. From germline, CDR1 is SGHRS and CDR2 YFSETQ. As DNA, the CDR3 is TGCGCCAGCAGCCCGGACAGGGGAAACTATGGCTACACCTTC. Amino acids: CASSPDRGNYGYTF.